One and the same sample provided the 19 T cell receptor beta chains below, sequenced in a study of cytomegalovirus exposure and HLA in healthy donors. The PCR contained 60 Vbeta and 13 Jbeta primers. The repertoire was sequenced with immunoSEQ multiplex PCR; TCRdb's copy has only in-frame clones and lacks some. The sample records 140,000 to 150,000 clones, 75% being singletons. Sequencing was carried out using PBMCs. These receptors were collected from a young man in good health and CMV-seronegative.

This chain uses TRBV30 with TRBJ1-1, with no clear D. The CDR3 totals 10 residues. In germline, CDR1 is GTSNPN, CDR2 SVGIG (reference sequence). CDR3 nucleotides: TGTAAGACGGGAGGCACTGAAGCTTTCTTT. Its translation is CKTGGTEAFF.

The rearrangement joins TRBV5-5 to TRBJ1-6; TRBD1 matches 7 bases. There are 15 residues in the CDR3. Germline CDR1 and CDR2: SGHKS and YYEKEE (reference sequence). V dropped 4 bases and J dropped 6; count of bases not matched to a gene: 7. The CDR3 sequence: CASSQIRGLNSPLHF. Written as DNA, the CDR3 is TGTGCCAGCAGCCAAATTAGGGGGCTTAATTCACCCCTCCACTTT.

The chain links TRBV7-9 to TRBJ2-7, with TRBD1 matching 8 bases. Trimming at V came to 5 bases and at J to 5 bases, leaving 5 bases not matched to a gene. The CDR3 sequence is 13 residues long. CDR1 SEHNR and CDR2 FQNEAQ come from the germline V gene (reference sequence). This chain's CDR3 is CASSATDRDEQYF. As DNA, the CDR3 is TGTGCCAGCAGCGCGACGGACAGGGACGAGCAGTACTTC.

The genes are TRBV6-1 and TRBJ1-2; 8 nucleotides align to TRBD1. Germline CDR1 and CDR2: MNHNS and SASEGT. The junction had 2 bases not matched to a gene; V was cut back by 2 bases and J by 6 bases. The CDR3 is 13 amino acids. CDR3 DNA: TGTGCCAGCAGTGAATCGACAGGGGATGGCTACACCTTC. It codes for CASSESTGDGYTF.

This clone was detected only a few times. This chain links TRBV7-9 with TRBJ2-5, with 7 bases fitting TRBD2. From germline, CDR1 is SEHNR and CDR2 FQNEAQ (reference sequence). After removal of 0 bases from V and 7 bases from J, the junction contained 8 bases not matched to a gene. This CDR3 is built from 15 residues. The CDR3 reads CASSLASGATGTQYF. The CDR3 bases are TGTGCCAGCAGCTTAGCCAGCGGGGCAACGGGGACCCAGTACTTC.

V is TRBV2 and J is TRBJ1-1; D might be TRBD1 (5 bases). V was trimmed by 7 bases and J by 2 bases, leaving 8 bases between them. Germline CDR1 is SNHLY and CDR2 is FYNNEI. The CDR3 covers 12 residues. The CDR3 loop reads CASTDSNTEAFF. CDR3 bases: TGTGCCAGCACCGACAGTAACACTGAAGCTTTCTTT.

This chain connects TRBV6-5 to TRBJ2-1; possible D gene TRBD2, 7 bases. Trimming stripped 0 bases from V and 9 bases from J, with 12 bases between. The CDR3 sequence is 14 residues long. From germline, CDR1 is MNHEY and CDR2 SVGAGI. CDR3 protein: CASSYSQGRVEQFF. The CDR3 DNA sequence: TGTGCCAGCAGTTACTCGCAGGGGAGGGTTGAGCAGTTCTTC.

V is TRBV6-5 and J is TRBJ1-2; 7 bases are shared with TRBD1. CDR3 size: 12 residues. Germline CDR1 MNHEY, CDR2 SVGAGI. V shed 7 bases and J 9 bases; nucleotides not matched to a gene: 8. CDR3 sequence reads: CASTRGGSCYTF. The DNA for the CDR3 is TGTGCCAGCACCCGAGGGGGCTCCTGCTACACCTTC.

The chain uses TRBV5-1 and TRBJ2-1, with 10 bases matching TRBD2. The J segment lost 6 bases and the V segment lost 5 bases, leaving 5 bases of the junction unmatched. The V gene's germline CDR1 is SGHRS and CDR2 YFSETQ. CDR3 length: 14 residues. The CDR3 region has the DNA TGCGCCAGCAGAGCGGGAGGGCCGGGCAATGAGCAGTTCTTC. Protein product: CASRAGGPGNEQFF. Full variable domain (outside the CDR3, taken from reference TRBV5-1 and TRBJ2-1): KAGVTQTPRYLIKTRGQQVTLSCSPISGHRSVSWYQQTPGQGLQFLFEYFSETQRNKGNFPGRFSGRQFSNSRSEMNVSTLELGDSALYLCASRAGGPGNEQFFGPGTRLTVL.

This clone showed up just once. The chain carries TRBV5-1 and TRBJ2-1; D remains ambiguous. This CDR3 has 14 amino acids. The V and J ends lost 1 base and 3 bases respectively, with 8 bases between them. Per the germline V gene, CDR1 is SGHRS and CDR2 is YFSETQ. The CDR3 region is CASSLYPSYNEQFF. The CDR3 nucleotides read TGCGCCAGCAGCTTGTACCCTAGCTACAATGAGCAGTTCTTC.

The chain employs TRBV19 and TRBJ2-1; the D gene is possibly TRBD2 (5 bases). There are 14 residues in the CDR3. V lost 4 bases, J lost 2 bases, and 9 bases lay in between. CDR1 is LNHDA, CDR2 SQIVND, per germline (reference sequence). CDR3 sequence (DNA): TGTGCCAGTAGTAACGGGAAAACCTACAATGAGCAGTTCTTC. Translated, it gives CASSNGKTYNEQFF.

This sequence joins TRBV6-1 and TRBJ1-2, with D perhaps matching TRBD1 (5 bases). CDR1 is MNHNS, CDR2 SASEGT, per germline. V gave up 6 bases and J gave up 4 bases, with 18 bases separating them. CDR3 size: 15 residues. CDR3 in amino acids: CASSLLLEGIYGYTF. CDR3 DNA sequence: TGTGCCAGCAGCCTTTTGTTGGAGGGGATCTATGGCTACACCTTC.

This chain uses TRBV30 with TRBJ1-5; TRBD1 is a possible D gene (6 bases). With 3 bases removed from V and 3 bases from J, the gap between germline ends came to 15 bases. This CDR3 is 15 amino acids long. Germline values: CDR1 GTSNPN, CDR2 SVGIG (reference sequence). CDR3 sequence (DNA): TGTGCCTGGAGCGAGGGGGGGGCGGACAATCAGCCCCAGCATTTT. Amino acids: CAWSEGGADNQPQHF.

The genes are TRBV5-1 and TRBJ1-4; D unresolved. CDR1 SGHRS and CDR2 YFSETQ come from the germline V gene. The CDR3 is 15 residues long. V dropped 4 bases and J dropped 8 bases, with 18 bases sitting between them. Written as DNA, the CDR3 is TGCGCCAGCAGCCGAGGTGAGACCCTTGGGGAAAAACTGTTTTTT. It encodes CASSRGETLGEKLFF.

Details on this clone: A read error may account for a junction end that differs from germline. This chain uses TRBV7-2 with TRBJ2-6; 8 bases map to TRBD1. This CDR3 contains 13 residues. Germline V gives CDR1 SGHTA, CDR2 FQGNSA. The DNA for the CDR3 is TGTGCCAGCAGCGTGACAGGGGTCAACGGCCTGACTTTC. Translation gives CASSVTGVNGLTF.

This chain uses TRBV5-1 with TRBJ2-5; tentative D call: TRBD2 (5 bases). Germline values: CDR1 SGHRS, CDR2 YFSETQ. This CDR3 has 15 amino acids. V lost 0 bases and J 1 base, leaving 10 bases between the germline ends. The CDR3 nucleotides read TGCGCCAGCAGCTTGGGGGCGGGTCCCCAAGAGACCCAGTACTTC. It is translated as CASSLGAGPQETQYF.

This clone was seen a single time. This rearrangement joins TRBV9 to TRBJ2-3, with 8 positions matching TRBD1. Germline CDR1 and CDR2: SGDLS and YYNGEE. V was clipped by 3 bases and J by 0 bases; unmatched bases: 9. This CDR3 spans 17 amino acids. The CDR3 region is CASSARRTGSSTDTQYF. CDR3 nucleotides: TGTGCCAGCAGCGCTCGTAGGACAGGGTCTAGCACAGATACGCAGTATTTT.

The chain couples TRBV5-1 to TRBJ2-5; 7 nucleotides line up with TRBD1. The V segment lost 7 bases and the J segment 4 bases; nucleotides outside the gene matches: 13. In germline, CDR1 is SGHRS, CDR2 YFSETQ. The CDR3 is made up of 15 amino acids. The CDR3 is CASLSLGGVSETQYF. The CDR3 bases are TGCGCCAGCCTTAGTCTAGGGGGCGTCTCAGAGACCCAGTACTTC.

The V and J genes are TRBV9 and TRBJ1-3; TRBD1 matches at 7 bases. This CDR3 region has 17 residues. CDR1 and CDR2 from the germline V gene are SGDLS and YYNGEE. Trimming removed 4 bases from V and 1 base from J; junction bases left unmatched: 11. The CDR3 DNA follows: TGTGCCAGCAGCCCGACGGGACAGCTGTCGTCTGGAAACACCATATATTTT. Translated: CASSPTGQLSSGNTIYF.